These 18 T cell receptor beta chains came from one sample sequenced in a study of T cell changes during pregnancy in multiple sclerosis. Here immunoSEQ multiplex PCR was the method, and the copy in TCRdb shows in-frame clones only, minus some. The data show tens of thousands of clones, around 89% seen once. The sample in question was CD8+ T cells from peripheral blood mononuclear cells, obtained after pregnancy. These receptors were collected from a female donor in good health, enrolled as a control in a pregnancy study.

The chain joins TRBV7-2 to TRBJ2-2; D perhaps matches TRBD2 (6 bases). Germline V gene sequence: CDR1 SGHTA, CDR2 FQGNSA. The CDR3 loop spans 16 amino acids. Trimming removed 2 bases from V and 3 bases from J, with 13 bases in between. The CDR3 loop is CASSLPSGDYTGELFF. CDR3 nucleotide sequence: TGTGCCAGCAGCTTACCTTCCGGGGACTACACCGGGGAGCTGTTTTTT.

V gene TRBV15 combines with J gene TRBJ2-7, with a tentative D call TRBD1 (5 bases). Germline assignment: CDR1 LNHNV and CDR2 YYDKDF (reference sequence). Trimming left V 5 bases short and J 5 bases short, with 16 bases between. The length of the CDR3 is 14 residues. CDR3 bases: TGTGCCACCAGCTGGGGCCTGTCCCGAGACGAGCAGTACTTC. Translated: CATSWGLSRDEQYF.

V is TRBV9 and J is TRBJ2-2; D remains ambiguous. The CDR3 runs to 13 residues. V gave up 6 bases and J gave up 1 base, with 7 bases separating them. Germline V gene sequence: CDR1 SGDLS, CDR2 YYNGEE. In nucleotides, the CDR3 is TGTGCCAGCACCCACAAGAACACCGGGGAGCTGTTTTTT. This codes for CASTHKNTGELFF.

This sequence joins TRBV7-9 and TRBJ1-1, with D perhaps TRBD1 (5 bases). The germline V gene encodes CDR1 SEHNR and CDR2 FQNEAQ (reference sequence). The V gene lost 3 bases and the J gene lost 1 base, with 12 bases spanning the gap. The CDR3 extends over 15 amino acids. The CDR3 DNA sequence: TGTGCCAGCAGCTTCCCGCAGGGAAGGAACACTGAAGCTTTCTTT. It codes for CASSFPQGRNTEAFF.

The rearrangement joins TRBV6-5 to TRBJ1-1; 7 bases map to TRBD1. Germline CDR1 and CDR2: MNHEY and SVGAGI. This CDR3 contains 15 residues. V gave up 8 bases and J gave up 3 bases; unmatched junction bases: 12. This CDR3 is CASRAGGVQDTEAFF. The CDR3 region has the DNA TGTGCCAGCCGGGCAGGGGGTGTACAGGACACTGAAGCTTTCTTT.

The rearrangement uses TRBV27 and TRBJ1-5; TRBD1 is a possible D gene (6 bases). The length of the CDR3 is 13 residues. The V gene lost 2 bases and the J gene lost 5 bases, with 7 bases spanning the gap. Germline V lookup: CDR1 MNHEY, CDR2 SMNVEV (reference sequence). The CDR3: CASSLQGHQPQHF. The CDR3 nucleotides are TGTGCCAGCAGTTTACAGGGGCATCAGCCCCAGCATTTT.

This chain joins TRBV25-1 and TRBJ1-1, with TRBD1 matching 7 bases. Germline CDR1 is MGHDK and CDR2 is SYGVNS. The J segment lost 4 bases and the V segment lost 6 bases, leaving 5 bases of the junction unmatched. CDR3 length equals 13 residues. CDR3 bases: TGTGCCAGCAGCGAGGGGGCCAGCACTGAAGCTTTCTTT. It translates to CASSEGASTEAFF.

This rearrangement joins TRBV15 to TRBJ2-7, with 9 bases aligning to TRBD1. Germline V lookup: CDR1 LNHNV, CDR2 YYDKDF (reference sequence). The trim removed 5 bases at V and 1 base at J, leaving 6 bases unmatched. CDR3 size: 15 residues. CDR3 amino acids: CATSGGTGHSYEQYF. DNA for the CDR3: TGTGCCACCAGCGGGGGGACAGGGCATTCCTACGAGCAGTACTTC.

V is TRBV9 and J is TRBJ1-1, with D possibly matching TRBD1 (5 bases). CDR1 is SGDLS, CDR2 YYNGEE, per germline. This CDR3 is built from 14 residues. V lost 0 bases and J lost 1, with 7 bases in between. CDR3 coding DNA: TGTGCCAGCAGCGTAGTAGGGGAGAACACTGAAGCTTTCTTT. This codes for CASSVVGENTEAFF. Filled out from reference TRBV9 and TRBJ1-1, the complete variable domain reads DSGVTQTPKHLITATGQRVTLRCSPRSGDLSVYWYQQSLDQGLQFLIQYYNGEERAKGNILERFSAQQFPDLHSELNLSSLELGDSALYFCASSVVGENTEAFFGQGTRLTVV.

This clone was picked up a small number of times. V and J are TRBV2 and TRBJ1-1; D might be TRBD1 (6 bases). CDR1 SNHLY and CDR2 FYNNEI come from the germline V gene. With 4 bases removed from V and 7 bases from J, the gap between germline ends came to 16 bases. CDR3 length: 14 amino acids. CDR3 nucleotide sequence: TGTGCCAGCAGTGCTGGGACACGTCCCCGTGAAGCTTTCTTT. It encodes CASSAGTRPREAFF.

The rearrangement links TRBV4-1 to TRBJ2-1, with 7 bases lining up with TRBD1. The CDR3 sequence is 15 residues long. Trimming took 4 bases from V and 2 from J; bases not matched to a gene: 5. CDR1 is MGHRA, CDR2 YSYEKL, per germline. The CDR3 is CASSPRQGPYNEQFF. The CDR3, as DNA: TGCGCCAGCAGCCCCAGACAGGGACCCTACAATGAGCAGTTCTTC.

The chain recombines TRBV11-1 with TRBJ1-3; D not resolved. The CDR3 extends over 15 amino acids. CDR1 SGHAT and CDR2 FQDESV come from the germline V gene (reference sequence). V was clipped by 3 bases and J by 4 bases, with 13 bases between them. This chain's CDR3 is CASSLLPPEGNTIYF. In nucleotides, the CDR3 is TGTGCCAGCAGCTTGCTCCCACCGGAGGGAAACACCATATATTTT.

J is TRBJ1-2 and V is TRBV5-4; 7 bases are shared with TRBD1. This CDR3 contains 15 residues. The J segment lost 5 bases and the V segment lost 1 base, leaving 8 bases of the junction unmatched. Germline-derived CDR1 and CDR2 are SGHNT and YYREEE (reference sequence). CDR3 sequence: CASSLFFGTAYGYTF. The CDR3 DNA sequence: TGTGCCAGCAGCTTGTTTTTTGGGACAGCTTATGGCTACACCTTC.

This clone has only one observation. This chain uses TRBV5-6 with TRBJ1-2; tentatively, D is TRBD1 (5 bases). The CDR3 sequence is 15 residues long. Trimming took 2 bases from V and 1 from J, leaving 12 bases between them. The germline CDR1 and CDR2 sequences are SGHDT and YYEEEE. CDR3 loop: CASSFRAGNNYGYTF. The DNA of the CDR3 is TGTGCCAGCAGCTTCCGGGCAGGGAATAACTATGGCTACACCTTC.

This clone has just one count. The genes are TRBV5-5 and TRBJ2-1, with 8 bases that match TRBD2. With 4 bases clipped from V and 10 bases from J, the junction kept 7 bases outside the gene matches. The CDR3 length is 13 residues. CDR1 and CDR2 from the germline V gene are SGHKS and YYEKEE (reference sequence). The CDR3 reads CASSLGLAGEQFF. As DNA, the CDR3 is TGTGCCAGCAGCCTCGGACTAGCTGGGGAGCAGTTCTTC. Based on the CDR3 plus reference TRBV5-5 and TRBJ2-1, the full variable domain is DAGVTQSPTHLIKTRGQQVTLRCSPISGHKSVSWYQQVLGQGPQFIFQYYEKEERGRGNFPDRFSARQFPNYSSELNVNALLLGDSALYLCASSLGLAGEQFFGPGTRLTVL.

The rearrangement uses TRBV9 and TRBJ2-2; 11 bases map to TRBD1. CDR1 is SGDLS, CDR2 YYNGEE, per germline. This CDR3 comprises 18 residues. With V trimmed by 4 bases and J by 3 bases, 11 bases remained unmatched. The CDR3 loop reads CASSHAEDRGRYTGELFF. CDR3 coding DNA: TGTGCCAGCAGCCATGCGGAGGACAGGGGGCGATACACCGGGGAGCTGTTTTTT.

The chain carries TRBV27 and TRBJ2-3, with TRBD1 matching 9 bases. The CDR3 loop spans 15 amino acids. CDR1 is MNHEY and CDR2 is SMNVEV in the germline V gene (reference sequence). V lost 6 bases and J lost 6; bases outside the gene matches: 10. DNA of the CDR3: TGTGCCAGCAGCTTCGGGACAGGGCTGGTGGATACGCAGTATTTT. Translating gives CASSFGTGLVDTQYF.

This sequence joins TRBV19 and TRBJ1-1, with D tentatively TRBD1 (6 bases). The germline V gene has CDR1 LNHDA and CDR2 SQIVND (reference sequence). Between the trimmed V and J ends, which lost 7 bases and 0 bases, there was a span of 12 bases. This CDR3 contains 14 residues. DNA of the CDR3: TGTGCCAGTACCCCGGGGGGGCTGAACACTGAAGCTTTCTTT. It yields the protein CASTPGGLNTEAFF.